This entry features one TCR beta chain sequence. Antigen: not known. The sample belongs to a study of graft-versus-host responses after intestinal transplantation. Whole-study context: Recipients had multivisceral, liver-intestinal, or isolated intestinal transplants.

Generated by immunoSEQ multiplex PCR, the TCRdb table keeps only in-frame clones and is missing some. The sample records tens of thousands of clones, around nine tenths being singletons. This CDR3 has 16 residues. CDR1 and CDR2 from the germline V gene are MGHRA and YSYEKL. After removal of 0 bases from V and 7 bases from J, the junction contained 9 bases not matched to a gene. The sample consisted of unstimulated CD8+ T cells sorted from spleen or lymph node cells, taken before intestinal transplant. The chain has TRBV4-1 and TRBJ1-2; 9 bases agree with TRBD1. This receptor was obtained from a human donor who received an intestinal transplant. CDR3 DNA sequence: TGCGCCAGCAGCCAAGAACACAGGGGGCACGGCGTTGGCTACACCTTC. Translated, it gives CASSQEHRGHGVGYTF.